The 26 T cell receptor beta chains presented below share a single source sample, sequenced in a study of CD8+CD57+ T cells in acquired aplastic anemia. It was genomic DNA that served as the template for profiling TCR beta VDJ and CDR3. TCRdb passed the reads through MiXCR, listing each CDR3 protein once. Among about 190,000 distinct CDR3 sequences listed, approximately 50% were seen once. The sample comprised sorted CD4+, CD8+, or CD8+CD57+ T cells (not recorded which) from PBMCs. These receptors originate from a human donor in good health, serving as a control.

Only a few counts were recorded for this clonotype. The chain recombines TRBV24-1 with TRBJ2-5, with TRBD1 matching 12 bases. Germline loops: CDR1 KGHDR, CDR2 SFDVKD. CDR3 size: 16 residues. The trim removed 2 bases at V and 5 bases at J, leaving 5 bases unmatched. The CDR3 sequence: CATSDSGQGAGETQYF. CDR3 coding DNA: TGTGCCACCAGTGATTCGGGACAGGGGGCGGGGGAGACCCAGTACTTC.

This clonotype was seen repeatedly, ten times or more. The rearrangement joins TRBV4-3 to TRBJ1-1; TRBD1 agrees at 7 bases. The CDR3 has 17 residues. Germline CDR1 and CDR2: LGHNA and YSLEER. The junction had 8 bases not matched to a gene; V was cut back by 0 bases and J by 1 base. The CDR3 region is CASSQDWVRTGNTEAFF. The DNA for the CDR3 is TGCGCCAGCAGCCAAGATTGGGTACGGACAGGGAACACTGAAGCTTTCTTT.

The chain uses TRBV10-3 and TRBJ2-1; D is perhaps TRBD1 (6 bases). V lost 4 bases and J lost 2, with 12 bases in between. The CDR3 sequence is 15 residues long. Germline lookup yields CDR1 ENHRY and CDR2 SYGVKD. The CDR3 spells CAISGSWTAYNEQFF. The CDR3 region has the DNA TGTGCCATCAGTGGGTCATGGACAGCCTACAATGAGCAGTTCTTC.

This clonotype has ten or more counts. DNA of the CDR3: TGTGCCAGCAGCAACAGGGTCACTCAGCCCCAGCATTTT. As protein: CASSNRVTQPQHF. The J gene is TRBJ1-5, the V gene TRBV6-2 or TRBV6-3; D is perhaps TRBD1 (6 bases). V shed 6 bases and J shed 6 bases, with 12 bases lying between them. The CDR3 spans 13 residues. Germline V lookup: CDR1 MNHEY, CDR2 SVGEGT.

As regards this clonotype: At one end the junction does not follow the germline gene, possibly because of a read error. The V and J genes are TRBV7-8 and TRBJ1-2; a possible D gene is TRBD1 (5 bases). The germline gives CDR1 SGHVS, CDR2 FQNEAQ. CDR3 size: 15 residues. The CDR3 DNA follows: TGTGCCAGCAGCACAGGACACAGCACGTCCTATGGTTACACCTTC. Amino acid sequence: CASSTGHSTSYGYTF.

This clonotype was observed many times. The chain uses TRBV20-1 and TRBJ1-1; 7 bases are shared with TRBD1. Germline V CDR1 and CDR2: DFQATT, SNEGSKA (reference sequence). V lost 3 bases and J lost 0; bases outside the gene matches: 4. CDR3 size: 14 residues. In nucleotides, the CDR3 is TGCAGTGCTAGCTCCGGGACAGTGAACACTGAAGCTTTCTTT. It specifies CSASSGTVNTEAFF.

This clonotype was seen at least ten times. V and J are TRBV9 and TRBJ2-7; D is perhaps TRBD1 (5 bases). Germline V gene lookup returns CDR1 SGDLS and CDR2 YYNGEE. Trimming took off 0 bases at V and 3 bases at J, with 13 bases between the two ends. CDR3 length: 15 residues. DNA of the CDR3: TGTGCCAGCAGCGTAGCTGTGACAGCCTACTACGAGCAGTACTTC. Protein product: CASSVAVTAYYEQYF.

This clonotype occurred a few times. This sequence joins TRBV29-1 and TRBJ1-1; the D is unclear. Germline assignment: CDR1 SQVTM and CDR2 ANQGSEA. The germline V and J ends were trimmed by 6 bases and 11 bases, with 10 bases remaining between them. The CDR3 has 9 amino acids. In DNA, the CDR3 is TGCAGCGTATCTGGCGGTGCTTTCTTT. Its protein is CSVSGGAFF.

V gene TRBV20-1 combines with J gene TRBJ1-5; D possibly corresponds to TRBD1 (6 bases). From germline, CDR1 is DFQATT and CDR2 SNEGSKA (reference sequence). The CDR3 has 15 residues. The V end lost 1 base, the J end lost 6 bases, and 16 bases lay between the germline ends. CDR3 sequence (DNA): TGCAGTGCTAGAGCCCACCCAGGGGACGTTCAGCCCCAGCATTTT. Translated, it gives CSARAHPGDVQPQHF.

This clonotype has only a few counts. The chain recombines TRBV6-2 or TRBV6-3 with TRBJ2-7; weak D call: TRBD1 (5 bases). Trimming took 7 bases from V and 3 from J, leaving 10 bases between them. Per the germline V gene, CDR1 is MNHEY and CDR2 is SVGEGT. CDR3 size: 12 residues. This CDR3 reads CASKGALYEQYF. CDR3 bases: TGTGCCAGCAAAGGGGCCCTCTACGAGCAGTACTTC.

The chain recombines TRBV18 with TRBJ1-3; 8 bases line up with TRBD1. The CDR3 length is 17 residues. V lost 2 bases, J lost 0 bases, and 6 bases stayed unmatched. The germline V gene encodes CDR1 KGHSH and CDR2 LQKENI. This chain's CDR3 is CASSPGAGGISGNTIYF. The CDR3 region has the DNA TGTGCCAGCTCACCAGGGGCAGGGGGCATCTCTGGAAACACCATATATTTT.

The CDR3 protein is CASSTRTSGGPTDTQYF. The CDR3 region has the DNA TGTGCCAGCAGTACCCGGACTAGCGGGGGGCCAACAGATACGCAGTATTTT. The V gene is TRBV6-6, the J gene TRBJ2-3; 14 bases fit TRBD2. The CDR3 is 17 amino acids. V was clipped by 5 bases and J by 3 bases; unmatched bases: 7. Germline V gives CDR1 MNHNY, CDR2 SVGAGI (reference sequence).

The chain joins TRBV29-1 to TRBJ2-3; 7 bases fit TRBD1. The V segment lost 2 bases and the J segment 2 bases; nucleotides outside the gene matches: 19. This CDR3 has 19 residues. Germline CDR1 is SQVTM and CDR2 is ANQGSEA. CDR3 sequence reads: CSVESPGQTLTLPTDTQYF. CDR3 coding DNA: TGCAGCGTTGAATCACCGGGACAGACTCTTACACTTCCCACAGATACGCAGTATTTT.

This clonotype occurred many times. CDR3 region: CSARGRTSGGYNEQFF. DNA of the CDR3: TGCAGTGCTAGAGGCAGAACTAGCGGGGGGTACAATGAGCAGTTCTTC. The chain combines TRBV20-1 with TRBJ2-1; 12 nucleotides line up with TRBD2. The CDR3 is 16 residues long. In germline, CDR1 is DFQATT, CDR2 SNEGSKA (reference sequence). Trimming took 1 base from V and 4 from J; bases not matched to a gene: 5.

A single count supports this clonotype. V gene TRBV9 combines with J gene TRBJ1-2, with 7 bases identical to TRBD1. Germline-derived CDR1 and CDR2 are SGDLS and YYNGEE. After removal of 3 bases from V and 0 bases from J, the junction contained 5 bases not matched to a gene. The CDR3 loop spans 15 amino acids. The CDR3 bases are TGTGCCAGCAGCGATCGACAGGGCACTAACTATGGCTACACCTTC. Its translation: CASSDRQGTNYGYTF.

V and J are TRBV2 and TRBJ1-5; D gene unclear. Trimming shortened V by 7 bases and J by 3 bases, and 10 bases separated the two germline ends. Germline V gene data show CDR1 as SNHLY and CDR2 as FYNNEI. The CDR3 extends over 13 amino acids. The CDR3 protein is CASKPGLNQPQHF. The CDR3 region has the DNA TGTGCCAGCAAGCCTGGACTCAATCAGCCCCAGCATTTT.

The J gene is TRBJ1-2, the V gene TRBV2; 7 bases match TRBD1. CDR3 length: 14 amino acids. Trimming removed 4 bases from V and 4 bases from J; junction bases left unmatched: 6. Germline values: CDR1 SNHLY, CDR2 FYNNEI. CDR3 region: CASSATQGSYGYTF. CDR3 coding DNA: TGTGCCAGCAGTGCCACACAGGGGTCCTATGGCTACACCTTC.

This clonotype was recorded at least ten times. The chain links TRBV19 to TRBJ1-5; D is possibly TRBD1 (5 bases). Germline V gene data show CDR1 as LNHDA and CDR2 as SQIVND (reference sequence). CDR3 length: 13 residues. The V end lost 10 bases, the J end lost 6 bases, and 16 bases lay between the germline ends. The CDR3 region has the DNA TGTGCCACGTGGGACCGGGAGGGTCAGCCCCAGCATTTT. The encoded protein is CATWDREGQPQHF.

This clonotype was picked up many times. One end of the junction is discordant with germline, which a read error may explain. V is TRBV4-1 and J is TRBJ2-7; 8 nucleotides match TRBD2. CDR1 and CDR2 from the germline V gene are MGHRA and YSYEKL. CDR3 size: 17 residues. For the CDR3, the DNA is TGCGCCAGCAGCCCCCGGGGGGGCGGGGGTACTTCCTCCGAGCAGTACTTC. This sequence encodes CASSPRGGGGTSSEQYF.

This clonotype appeared a few times. The chain couples TRBV9 to TRBJ2-3, with 13 bases fitting TRBD2. The V and J ends lost 2 bases and 11 bases, in that order; junction bases with no gene match: 11. The CDR3 is 16 residues long. Germline V gene data show CDR1 as SGDLS and CDR2 as YYNGEE. CDR3 DNA sequence: TGTGCCAGCAGCGTTGCGACTAGCGGGGGGCTTGGTGAGCAGTATTTT. Residues: CASSVATSGGLGEQYF.

This clonotype was detected ten times or more. The chain is built from TRBV7-9 and TRBJ1-1; D gene ambiguous. The CDR3 is 12 amino acids. Germline V gene lookup returns CDR1 SEHNR and CDR2 FQNEAQ (reference sequence). Trimming cost V 3 bases and J 3 bases, with 5 bases left between them. This CDR3 is CASSLMDTEAFF. The CDR3 DNA reads as TGTGCCAGCAGCTTGATGGACACTGAAGCTTTCTTT.

The chain couples TRBV15 to TRBJ1-2, with D perhaps matching TRBD1 (6 bases). The ends were cut back, 3 bases at V and 3 bases at J, with 14 bases in the middle. The CDR3 covers 15 residues. Germline values: CDR1 LNHNV, CDR2 YYDKDF (reference sequence). The CDR3 DNA sequence: TGTGCCACCAGCAGTCTCCGGACAGCTTACTATGGCTACACCTTC. The encoded protein is CATSSLRTAYYGYTF.

J is TRBJ1-2 and V is TRBV27, with D hard to call. This CDR3 comprises 14 residues. Germline V CDR1 and CDR2: MNHEY, SMNVEV (reference sequence). Trimming removed 7 bases from V and 1 base from J, with 13 bases in between. CDR3 amino acids: CASKRGQDNYGYTF. The CDR3 bases are TGTGCCAGCAAACGAGGTCAGGATAACTATGGCTACACCTTC.

V and J are TRBV6-5 and TRBJ2-2; 7 bases align to TRBD1. Germline V gene sequence: CDR1 MNHEY, CDR2 SVGAGI. V shed 9 bases, J shed 5 bases, and the junction held 6 bases outside the gene matches. The CDR3 loop spans 13 amino acids. The CDR3 region is CARDLQGTGELFF. The CDR3 DNA sequence: TGTGCCAGGGATTTACAGGGGACCGGGGAGCTGTTTTTT.

The chain employs TRBV7-9 and TRBJ1-6; a weak D match, TRBD1 (6 bases). Germline V gives CDR1 SEHNR, CDR2 FQNEAQ (reference sequence). Trimming stripped 8 bases from V and 8 bases from J, with 16 bases between. CDR3 length equals 14 residues. CDR3 nucleotide sequence: TGTGCCAGCTCCCCAGGCAGGGGTTATTCACCCCTCCACTTT. Protein: CASSPGRGYSPLHF.

The chain joins TRBV29-1 to TRBJ2-7; the D gene is possibly TRBD1 (6 bases). Trimming pared 4 bases from V and 5 bases from J, leaving 9 bases between. The germline gives CDR1 SQVTM, CDR2 ANQGSEA. The CDR3 has 11 amino acids. CDR3 DNA: TGCAGCGTTGCAGGGGAACACGAGCAGTACTTC. Protein sequence: CSVAGEHEQYF.